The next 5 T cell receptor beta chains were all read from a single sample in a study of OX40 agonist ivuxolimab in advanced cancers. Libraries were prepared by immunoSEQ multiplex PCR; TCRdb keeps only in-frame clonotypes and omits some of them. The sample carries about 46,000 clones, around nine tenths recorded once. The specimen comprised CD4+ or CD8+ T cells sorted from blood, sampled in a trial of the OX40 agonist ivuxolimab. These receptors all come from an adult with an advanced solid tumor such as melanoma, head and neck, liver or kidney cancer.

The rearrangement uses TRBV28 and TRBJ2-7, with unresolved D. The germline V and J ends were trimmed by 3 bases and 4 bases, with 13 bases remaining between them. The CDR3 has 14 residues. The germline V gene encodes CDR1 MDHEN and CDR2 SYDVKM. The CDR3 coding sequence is TGTGCCAGCAGTTTGAGAATGGTGTCGTACGAGCAGTACTTC. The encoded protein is CASSLRMVSYEQYF. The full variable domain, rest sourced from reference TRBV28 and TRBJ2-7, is DVKVTQSSRYLVKRTGEKVFLECVQDMDHENMFWYRQDPGLGLRLIYFSYDVKMKEKGDIPEGYSVSREKKERFSLILESASTNQTSMYLCASSLRMVSYEQYFGPGTRLTVT.

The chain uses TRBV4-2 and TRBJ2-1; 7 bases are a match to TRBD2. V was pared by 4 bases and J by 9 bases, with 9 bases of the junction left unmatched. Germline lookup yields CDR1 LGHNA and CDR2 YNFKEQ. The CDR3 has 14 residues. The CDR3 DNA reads TGTGCCAGCAGCCCCGGACTAGATAAAATTGAGCAGTTCTTC. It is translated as CASSPGLDKIEQFF.

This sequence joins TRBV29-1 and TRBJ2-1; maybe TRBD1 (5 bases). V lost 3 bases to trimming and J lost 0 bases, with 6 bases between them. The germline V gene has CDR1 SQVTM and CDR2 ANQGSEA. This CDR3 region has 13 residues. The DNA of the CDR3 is TGCAGCGTTGACAGGGCCTCCTACAATGAGCAGTTCTTC. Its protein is CSVDRASYNEQFF.

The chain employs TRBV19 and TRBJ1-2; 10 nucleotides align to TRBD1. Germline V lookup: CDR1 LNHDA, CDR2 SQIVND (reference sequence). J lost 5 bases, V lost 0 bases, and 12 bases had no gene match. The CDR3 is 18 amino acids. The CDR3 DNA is TGTGCCAGTAGTATAGATTTCCCCGGCCGGACAGGGGGATATGGCTACACCTTC. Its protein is CASSIDFPGRTGGYGYTF.

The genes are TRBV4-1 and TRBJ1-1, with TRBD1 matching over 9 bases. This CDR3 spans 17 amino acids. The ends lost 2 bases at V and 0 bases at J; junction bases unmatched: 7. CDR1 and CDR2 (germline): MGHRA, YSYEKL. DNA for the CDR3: TGCGCCAGCAGCCAATTCGGACAGGGGTTTATGAACACTGAAGCTTTCTTT. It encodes CASSQFGQGFMNTEAFF.